The rows below give T cell receptor beta chains drawn from one sample of a study of cytomegalovirus exposure and HLA in healthy donors. Sequencing was performed with immunoSEQ multiplex PCR; in TCRdb, only in-frame clones are kept and a portion is missing. The sample yields 120,000 or so clones, 15% to 19% seen once. Sequenced material: PBMCs. Receptors were obtained from a woman aged 18-30 years in good health and CMV-seronegative. Each CDR3 is given with its conserved first and last residue. Each record gives: clone size, V gene, J gene, D gene, CDR3 protein, CDR3 DNA. The D gene is left open where the match is weak. Not all rows give a size; the values are once, few, many and, for expanded clones, a class.

>few|TRBV4-3|TRBJ2-1|TRBD2
CASSQEASGLYNEQFF
TGCGCCAGCAGCCAAGAGGCTAGCGGGCTGTACAATGAGCAGTTCTTC
>-|TRBV10-1|TRBJ1-2|TRBD1
CASRGDRGYGYTF
TGCGCCAGCAGGGGGGACAGGGGTTATGGCTACACCTTC
>-|TRBV27|TRBJ2-1|TRBD1
CASSLQGVSYNEQFF
TGTGCCAGCAGTTTACAGGGGGTCTCCTACAATGAGCAGTTCTTC
>few|TRBV10-3|TRBJ2-4|TRBD1
CAISEPGQGLSKNIQYF
TGTGCCATCAGTGAGCCGGGACAGGGTCTGTCCAAAAACATTCAGTACTTC
>-|TRBV5-1|TRBJ2-3|TRBD1
CASSLEGQGVTDTQYF
TGCGCCAGCAGCTTGGAAGGGCAGGGGGTAACAGATACGCAGTATTTT
>once|TRBV28|TRBJ1-5|TRBD1
CASSPRDRGFQPQHF
TGTGCCAGCAGTCCAAGGGACAGGGGTTTTCAGCCCCAGCATTTT
>few|TRBV9|TRBJ2-1|TRBD2
CASSAGTSGIYNEQFF
TGTGCCAGCAGCGCCGGGACTAGCGGGATCTACAATGAGCAGTTCTTC
>-|TRBV2|TRBJ2-1|-
CASSETGSYNEQFF
TGTGCCAGCAGTGAAACGGGAAGCTACAATGAGCAGTTCTTC
>few|TRBV7-6|TRBJ2-3|-
CASSFSGVADTQYF
TGTGCCAGCAGCTTCTCGGGGGTCGCAGATACGCAGTATTTT
>few|TRBV5-6|TRBJ2-7|TRBD1
CASSKPGTASAVGEQYF
TGTGCCAGCAGCAAGCCGGGGACAGCCTCCGCGGTTGGGGAGCAGTACTTC
>-|TRBV6-6|TRBJ2-5|-
CASSSDREDQETQYF
TGTGCCAGCAGTTCCGACAGGGAGGACCAAGAGACCCAGTACTTC
>-|TRBV4-1|TRBJ2-7|TRBD2
CASSQESLAGGSYEQYF
TGCGCCAGCAGCCAAGAGAGTCTAGCGGGTGGATCCTACGAGCAGTACTTC
>few|TRBV27|TRBJ2-3|TRBD2
CASRQTDPPLAGWYF
TGTGCCAGCAGACAAACTGACCCCCCACTAGCGGGGTGGTATTTT
>-|TRBV7-2|TRBJ2-4|-
CASSERRHLAKNIQYF
TGTGCCAGCAGCGAAAGGCGGCACCTAGCCAAAAACATTCAGTACTTC
>few|TRBV6-5|TRBJ2-7|TRBD1
CASRRGQGLYEQYF
TGTGCCAGCAGGAGAGGACAGGGCCTATACGAGCAGTACTTC
>few|TRBV5-8|TRBJ2-4|-
CASSFGQNLAKNIQYF
TGTGCCAGCAGCTTTGGGCAGAACCTAGCCAAAAACATTCAGTACTTC
>few|TRBV9|TRBJ2-3|TRBD2
CASSVGTSGGATQYF
TGTGCCAGCAGCGTAGGGACTAGCGGGGGGGCTACGCAGTATTTT
>few|TRBV7-2|TRBJ2-6|TRBD1
CASSSRQGPGANVLTF
TGTGCCAGCAGCTCAAGACAGGGACCCGGGGCCAACGTCCTGACTTTC
>-|TRBV5-4|TRBJ2-1|TRBD2
CASSLEGGGRASEQFF
TGTGCCAGCAGCTTGGAGGGTGGCGGGAGGGCCTCTGAGCAGTTCTTC
>-|TRBV7-9|TRBJ1-2|-
CASSLGGAYGYTF
TGTGCCAGCAGCTTAGGGGGCGCCTATGGCTACACCTTC
>-|TRBV28|TRBJ1-3|-
CASFDRFSGNTIYF
TGTGCCAGTTTCGACAGATTCTCTGGAAACACCATATATTTT
>-|TRBV7-9|TRBJ2-7|TRBD1
CASSLDTGVGSYEQYF
TGTGCCAGCAGCTTGGATACAGGGGTCGGCTCCTACGAGCAGTACTTC
>few|TRBV9|TRBJ2-1|-
CASSVVPGEDYNEQFF
TGTGCCAGCAGCGTAGTACCGGGAGAGGACTACAATGAGCAGTTCTTC
>few|TRBV7-9|TRBJ1-2|-
CARGVPSPESYGYTF
TGTGCCAGGGGCGTGCCTTCCCCTGAGAGCTATGGCTACACCTTC
>-|TRBV2|TRBJ1-4|-
CASRGGGVNEKLFF
TGTGCCAGCAGAGGAGGGGGGGTTAATGAAAAACTGTTTTTT
>-|TRBV7-6|TRBJ2-1|-
CASWTAYNEQFF
TGTGCCAGCTGGACAGCCTACAATGAGCAGTTCTTC
>few|TRBV12-5|TRBJ2-3|TRBD2
CASGLSAGVGDTQYF
TGTGCTAGTGGTTTATCCGCGGGAGTGGGAGATACGCAGTATTTT
>few|TRBV29-1|TRBJ1-2|-
CSVDGADAYGYTF
TGCAGCGTTGATGGGGCGGACGCCTATGGCTACACCTTC
>-|TRBV6-5|TRBJ2-5|TRBD1
CASSLYRGQETQYF
TGTGCCAGCAGTTTATACAGGGGTCAAGAGACCCAGTACTTC
>few|TRBV5-6|TRBJ1-4|-
CASSFRGAGEKLFF
TGTGCCAGCAGCTTCCGGGGGGCAGGGGAAAAACTGTTTTTT
>few|TRBV5-1|TRBJ2-3|-
CASSLTSYNTDTQYF
TGCGCCAGCAGCTTAACGAGCTATAACACAGATACGCAGTATTTT
>-|TRBV4-1|TRBJ1-2|-
CASSQDRAGRILNYGYTF
TGCGCCAGCAGCCAAGATCGTGCCGGGAGAATTTTAAACTATGGCTACACCTTC
>few|TRBV6-1|TRBJ2-7|TRBD2
CASSDQLAGGYEQYF
TGTGCCAGCAGTGATCAACTAGCGGGAGGTTACGAGCAGTACTTC
>few|TRBV15|TRBJ1-5|-
CATSGESGNQPQHF
TGTGCCACCAGCGGGGAATCAGGGAATCAGCCCCAGCATTTT
>-|TRBV2|TRBJ2-7|-
CASMTGTPPYEQYF
TGTGCCAGCATGACCGGGACACCTCCCTACGAGCAGTACTTC
>-|TRBV28|TRBJ2-1|TRBD1
CASSFQQGAGNEQFF
TGTGCCAGCAGTTTCCAACAGGGGGCGGGCAATGAGCAGTTCTTC
>few|TRBV28|TRBJ2-6|-
CASNSRTTGANVLTF
TGTGCCAGCAATTCTCGGACAACTGGGGCCAACGTCCTGACTTTC
>-|TRBV7-3|TRBJ2-3|TRBD1
CASSLRGTGGTTDTQYF
TGTGCCAGCAGCTTAAGGGGAACAGGGGGGACGACAGATACGCAGTATTTT
>-|TRBV5-4|TRBJ2-3|TRBD1
CASSLAGQAGTDTQYF
TGTGCCAGCAGCTTGGCGGGACAGGCGGGCACAGATACGCAGTATTTT
>few|TRBV28|TRBJ2-3|-
CASSSGRERLTDTQYF
TGTGCCAGCAGTTCGGGCAGGGAAAGACTCACAGATACGCAGTATTTT
>-|TRBV19|TRBJ2-1|-
CASSIGTHTYNEQFF
TGTGCCAGTAGTATAGGGACACACACCTACAATGAGCAGTTCTTC
>few|TRBV28|TRBJ2-7|-
CASKLRVYEQYF
TGTGCCAGCAAACTGAGGGTTTACGAGCAGTACTTC
>few|TRBV6-5|TRBJ2-5|-
CASSYSGDLETQYF
TGTGCCAGCAGTTACTCAGGGGATTTGGAGACCCAGTACTTC
>-|TRBV5-4|TRBJ2-1|TRBD2
CASTLTGTSFDEQFF
TGTGCCAGCACACTAACCGGGACTAGCTTCGATGAGCAGTTCTTC
>-|TRBV10-3|TRBJ2-2|TRBD2
CAISESDAGVSTLFF
TGTGCCATCAGTGAGTCTGATGCGGGGGTTTCAACGCTGTTTTTT
>-|TRBV10-3|TRBJ2-1|-
CAISESTMGDEQFF
TGTGCCATCAGTGAGTCGACTATGGGCGATGAGCAGTTCTTC
>-|TRBV28|TRBJ1-5|TRBD1
CASSSVGGSNQPQHF
TGTGCCAGCAGTTCAGTAGGGGGCTCCAATCAGCCCCAGCATTTT
>-|TRBV6-5|TRBJ2-7|TRBD1
CASRWTGPYSYEQYF
TGTGCCAGCAGGTGGACAGGGCCCTACTCCTACGAGCAGTACTTC
>-|TRBV27|TRBJ2-7|-
CASSLSPGFYEQYF
TGTGCCAGCAGTTTATCGCCGGGTTTCTACGAGCAGTACTTC
>-|TRBV11-2|TRBJ2-7|TRBD1
CASSLLQGNHEQYF
TGTGCCAGCAGCTTATTACAGGGGAACCACGAGCAGTACTTC
>-|TRBV28|TRBJ2-3|TRBD2
CASSPPGTSGSTDTQYF
TGTGCCAGCAGCCCGCCCGGGACTAGCGGGAGTACAGATACGCAGTATTTT
>few|TRBV19|TRBJ1-2|TRBD1
CASSVGQGRSHTF
TGTGCCAGTAGTGTAGGACAGGGAAGAAGCCACACCTTC
>-|TRBV6-6|TRBJ1-5|TRBD1
CASSYPGTADQPQHF
TGTGCCAGCAGTTACCCGGGGACAGCCGATCAGCCCCAGCATTTT
>-|TRBV6-1|TRBJ1-2|TRBD1
CASRATGGHYGYTF
TGTGCCAGCAGAGCGACAGGGGGACACTATGGCTACACCTTC
>-|TRBV6-4|TRBJ2-7|TRBD1
CARFPGQKSEQYF
TGTGCCAGGTTCCCGGGACAGAAGTCTGAGCAGTACTTC
>-|TRBV11-2|TRBJ2-7|TRBD2
CASSFGLAGPTYEQYF
TGTGCCAGCAGCTTCGGGCTAGCGGGACCCACCTACGAGCAGTACTTC
>few|TRBV29-1|TRBJ2-1|-
CSVEDLVVDKKQFF
TGCAGCGTTGAGGATTTAGTGGTCGACAAAAAGCAGTTCTTC